These T cell receptor beta chains were read from a single sample in a study of brain metastases from non-small cell lung cancer. Produced via immunoSEQ multiplex PCR; TCRdb's table is partial and in-frame only. The sample shows approximately 1,300 clones, around 90% of them seen only once. The sample comprised primary lung tumor tissue. The receptors stem from a donor aged 40 or older with non-small cell lung cancer. The conserved cysteine and the conserved F or W are not part of the CDR3 here.

J,V,CDR3
TRBJ2-1,TRBV3-1/TRBV3-2,ASSQEGIAGGYNEQF
TRBJ1-5,TRBV12-3/TRBV12-4,ASSLVADQPQH
TRBJ1-4,TRBV30,AWSVMTQRGEKLF
TRBJ2-2,TRBV6-5,ASNPVGSNTGELF
TRBJ2-1,TRBV6-5,ASSQTGGGFYEQF
TRBJ1-1,TRBV12-5,ASGLVEQGATEAF
TRBJ1-2,TRBV6-6,ASRRGLDYGYT
TRBJ1-2,TRBV19,ASSRGVSYGYT
TRBJ2-7,TRBV5-1,ASSLEVSYEQY
TRBJ1-5,TRBV18,ASSGDRNQPQH
TRBJ1-2,TRBV5-1,ASSLAGYYGYT
TRBJ2-7,TRBV4-2,ASSQAGGGIYEQY
TRBJ1-1,TRBV28,ASSSPEGAGGKAEAF
TRBJ1-2,TRBV5-1,ASSLGQGTYGYT
TRBJ2-3,TRBV6-4,ASSPAGGGGSTDTQY
TRBJ2-1,TRBV3-1/TRBV3-2,ASSLFLAGSLYNEQF
TRBJ1-6,TRBV6-1,ASSSIGSNSPLH
TRBJ2-3,TRBV2,ATRQGEDTQY
TRBJ2-7,TRBV3-1/TRBV3-2,ANSPYSSFSSYEQY
TRBJ2-1,TRBV7-2,ASSLQATPYNEQF
TRBJ2-3,TRBV6-4,ASSDGIAGGGTDTQY
TRBJ1-5,TRBV6-5,ASRGQPNQPQH
TRBJ1-6,TRBV3-1/TRBV3-2,ASSQENGFLH
TRBJ2-1,TRBV2,ASCTYNEQF
TRBJ2-2,TRBV11-3,ASSPQGAQNTGELF
TRBJ2-7,TRBV19,ASSGREPYEQY
TRBJ1-6,TRBV5-5,ASSLEWAGSPLH
TRBJ1-4,TRBV5-5,ASSLKGPNEKLF
TRBJ1-5,TRBV2,ASSESNQPQH
TRBJ1-5,TRBV2,ASSSGTGRNQPQH
TRBJ1-1,TRBV25-1,ASSEMNTEVF
TRBJ2-1,TRBV7-8,ASSLGGGISYNEQF
TRBJ1-2,TRBV23-1,ASSQWLREAGSGYT
TRBJ2-1,TRBV3-1/TRBV3-2,ASSDYRYNEQF
TRBJ1-4,TRBV5-1,ASSPDRGRNEKLF
TRBJ2-7,TRBV12-3/TRBV12-4,ASSRNRGYEQY
TRBJ2-3,TRBV4-2,ASSQETVDTQY
TRBJ2-7,TRBV3-1/TRBV3-2,ASSHRDRGSEQY
TRBJ2-3,TRBV19,ASSPARGVTDTQY
TRBJ2-7,TRBV2,ASSGPGRGYEQY
TRBJ2-1,TRBV11-3,ASSLERGSYNEQF
TRBJ2-7,TRBV18,ASSPRGGSYEQY
TRBJ2-2,TRBV5-1,ASRPSGVSGSGELF
TRBJ2-1,TRBV3-1/TRBV3-2,ASSQLPAGHEQF
TRBJ2-3,TRBV2,ASIEIRTDTQY
TRBJ2-1,TRBV18,ASSPRSSGSYNEQF
TRBJ2-7,TRBV20-1,SAVGQAEQY
TRBJ1-5,TRBV28,ASTQGGISNQPQH
TRBJ2-3,TRBV5-1,ASSLGLGDTQY
TRBJ2-7,TRBV19,ASSKGQGVYEQY
TRBJ2-5,TRBV7-2,ASSSNRGKETQY
TRBJ1-6,TRBV5-8,ASSLEQDNSPLH
TRBJ1-2,TRBV7-9,ASSPKAGATTTGGYT
TRBJ2-3,TRBV9,ASSGGLAVSTDTQY
TRBJ2-1,TRBV18,ASTYPLAGGYEQF
TRBJ1-2,TRBV5-4,ASSLAWNLYGYT
TRBJ2-1,TRBV7-9,ASSLGARDNEQF
TRBJ2-7,TRBV2,ASSGQPPRVSYEQY
TRBJ2-3,TRBV5-1,ASSLGTQAGWNTDTQY
TRBJ1-3,TRBV4-1,ASSHPGRDSGNTIY